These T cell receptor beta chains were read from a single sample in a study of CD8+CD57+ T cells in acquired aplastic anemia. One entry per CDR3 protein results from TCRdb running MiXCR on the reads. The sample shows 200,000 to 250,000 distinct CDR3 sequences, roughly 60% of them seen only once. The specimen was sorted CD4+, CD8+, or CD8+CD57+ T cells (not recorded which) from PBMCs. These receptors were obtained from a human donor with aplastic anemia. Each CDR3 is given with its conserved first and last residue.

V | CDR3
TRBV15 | CATSRWGAGQGLNEQFF
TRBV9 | CASSVARQLTGELFF
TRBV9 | CASGTGERSPLHF
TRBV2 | CASSGLYQEYEQYF
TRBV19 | CASSDTIYEQYF
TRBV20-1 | CSARGGGVGTQYF
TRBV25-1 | CASSDPGTGAYEQYF
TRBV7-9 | CASSLGQGDNSPLHF
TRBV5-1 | CASSLVDGDTQYF
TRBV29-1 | CSVDGQSSYNEQFF
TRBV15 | CATSRDLGGYGYTF
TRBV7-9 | CASSSLGGDQETQYF
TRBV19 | CASRTGARQPQHF
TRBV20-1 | CSDAGYNEQFF
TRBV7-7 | CASGTGTGSEQYF
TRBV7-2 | CASSPTRDTGELFF
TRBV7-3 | CASSLADTDTQYF
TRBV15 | CATSRVGRQETQYF
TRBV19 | CAARTGRNSPLHF
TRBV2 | CASSDNTDTQYF
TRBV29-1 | CSAKTPTYEQYF
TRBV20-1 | CSAPKGENNEQFF
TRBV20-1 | CSAHTGYVGSNQPQHF
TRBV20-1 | CSARVTDSSYEQYF
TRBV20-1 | CSAPGARESPLHF
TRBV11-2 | CASSLGKLAAEQYF
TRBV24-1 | CATKDGAEAFF
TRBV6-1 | CASKFGGNTEAFF
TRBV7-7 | CASSLNDRGNSPLHF
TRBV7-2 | CTSSLAPGQEGYEQYF
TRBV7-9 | CASSSIKGFYEQYF
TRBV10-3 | CAITSGLAVNTGELFF
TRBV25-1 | CASSEVDRGTYHGYTF
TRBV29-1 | CSVEVHRNTGELFF
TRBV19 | CASSMLGEQYF
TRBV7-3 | CASSLIGGEAFF
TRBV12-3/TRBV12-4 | CASSISGGGYEQYF
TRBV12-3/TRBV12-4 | CASSDNRRGREQYF
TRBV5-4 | CASSAGQGAYEQYF
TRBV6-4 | CASSDRDNTEAFF
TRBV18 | CASSPRDPDYNEQFF
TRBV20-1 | CSARETSGTYEQYF
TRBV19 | CASSIHIATRDEQFF
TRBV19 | CASSSSGGARNEQFF